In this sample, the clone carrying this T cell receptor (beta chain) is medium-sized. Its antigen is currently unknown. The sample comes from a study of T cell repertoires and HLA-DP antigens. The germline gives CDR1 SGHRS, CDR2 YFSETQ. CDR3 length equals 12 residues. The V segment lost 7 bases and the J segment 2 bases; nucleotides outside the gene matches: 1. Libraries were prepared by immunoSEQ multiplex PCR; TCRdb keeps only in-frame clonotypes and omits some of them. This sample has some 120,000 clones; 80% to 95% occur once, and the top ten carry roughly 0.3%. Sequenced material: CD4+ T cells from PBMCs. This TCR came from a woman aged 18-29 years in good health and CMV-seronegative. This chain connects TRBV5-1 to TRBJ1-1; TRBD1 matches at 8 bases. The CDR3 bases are TGCGCCAGCGGACAGGGAAACACTGAAGCTTTCTTT. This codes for CASGQGNTEAFF.